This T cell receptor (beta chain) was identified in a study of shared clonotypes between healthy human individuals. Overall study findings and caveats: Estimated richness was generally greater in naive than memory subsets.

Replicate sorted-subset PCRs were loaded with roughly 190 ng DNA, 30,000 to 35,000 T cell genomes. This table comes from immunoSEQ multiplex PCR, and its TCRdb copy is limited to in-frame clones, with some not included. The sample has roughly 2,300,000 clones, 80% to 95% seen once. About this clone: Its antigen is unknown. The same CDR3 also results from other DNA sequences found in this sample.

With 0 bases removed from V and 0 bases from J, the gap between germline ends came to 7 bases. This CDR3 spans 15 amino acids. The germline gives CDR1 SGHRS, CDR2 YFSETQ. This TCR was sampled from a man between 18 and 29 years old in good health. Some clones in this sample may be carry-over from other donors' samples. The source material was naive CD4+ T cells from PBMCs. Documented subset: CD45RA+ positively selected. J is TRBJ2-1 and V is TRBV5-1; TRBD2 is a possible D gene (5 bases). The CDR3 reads CASSLGGSSYNEQFF. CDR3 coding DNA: TGCGCCAGCAGCTTGGGTGGGAGCTCCTACAATGAGCAGTTCTTC.